This T cell receptor (beta chain) comes out of a study of T-cell reconstitution after alpha-beta-depleted transplantation in children. Trimming removed 2 bases at V and 7 bases at J, with 5 bases between. In germline, CDR1 is LNHNV, CDR2 YYDKDF (reference sequence). The CDR3 totals 12 residues. General study findings and limits: At around two months after transplant, the alpha-beta T cells were reportedly derived from several hundred expanded clones that came from non-depleted graft cells.

Unique molecular identifiers were incorporated when the TCRbeta library was constructed. TCRdb called the PCR reads again in MiXCR, with one record for every CDR3 protein. The sample contains 450,000 to 550,000 distinct CDR3 sequences, approximately 10% of which appear only once. Ten or more counts support this clonotype. Its antigen is currently unknown. The material sequenced was PBMCs, mostly from graft donor cells, taken 180 days after TCRalphabeta/CD19-depleted stem cell transplant. V usage is TRBV15 and J usage is TRBJ2-2, with no clear D. The sequence derives from a female patient aged 2-10 years who had a stem cell transplant for aplastic anemia, so the T cells may come from the graft donor. In DNA form, the CDR3 reads TGTGCCACCAGCAGACTTGGCGGGGAGCTGTTTTTT. This codes for CATSRLGGELFF.